The rows below give T cell receptor beta chains drawn from one sample of a study of early T cells in non-severe SARS-CoV-2 infection. TCRdb reprocessed the 5' RACE reads via MiXCR and lists one record per CDR3 protein. The sample has roughly 35,000 distinct CDR3 sequences; more than 6% are singletons. The sequenced sample consisted of whole blood. The receptors were gathered from an adult who was a healthcare worker with PCR-confirmed SARS-CoV-2 infection or an uninfected control (not recorded which). The CDR3 runs from the conserved cysteine through the conserved F or W. D genes are given only for firm matches. Some rows have no size entry. The others give once, few or many, or a class for an expanded clone.

V	J	D	size	DNA	CDR3
TRBV7-9	TRBJ2-5	.	many	TGTGCCAGCAGCTCGACCGGGACTGCCCAAGAGACCCAGTACTTC	CASSSTGTAQETQYF
TRBV20-1	TRBJ2-7	.	many	TGCAGTGTCGTCCTGGGGGTTCTAAACGAGCAGTACTTC	CSVVLGVLNEQYF
TRBV3-1	TRBJ2-5	.	many	TGTGCCAGCAGCCGCCGACAGGTGGGTCAAGAGACCCAGTACTTC	CASSRRQVGQETQYF
TRBV5-5	TRBJ2-7	TRBD2	.	TGTGCCAGCAGCCTACGGGAGGGCCGGTACGAGCAGTACTTC	CASSLREGRYEQYF
TRBV6-5	TRBJ2-3	.	many	TGTGCCAGCAGATCATATCCCGGCCGGGCCACTAGCACAGATACGCAGTATTTT	CASRSYPGRATSTDTQYF
TRBV7-8	TRBJ2-3	TRBD2	many	TGTGCCAGCAGCCGCCGACGGACTAGCTTCACAGATACGCAGTATTTT	CASSRRRTSFTDTQYF
TRBV7-9	TRBJ2-1	TRBD2	many	TGCGCCAGCAGTCAAATAGGGCTAGCGGGAGTGAATGAGCAGTTCTTC	CASSQIGLAGVNEQFF
TRBV29-1	TRBJ2-7	.	.	TGCAGCGTTGAGGCCGGGGTTGGGTCCTACGAGCAGTACTTC	CSVEAGVGSYEQYF
TRBV7-3	TRBJ2-1	.	.	TGTGCCAGCAGCCCCTTCCCCTACAATGAGCAGTTCTTC	CASSPFPYNEQFF
TRBV5-1	TRBJ2-3	.	.	TGCGCCAGCAGCTTGGCCTTGGGGGGCGGAGTGAATACGCAGTATTTT	CASSLALGGGVNTQYF
TRBV7-9	TRBJ2-1	.	.	TGTGCCAGCAGCTTATACAGGGGAGGCGATGAGCAGTTCTTC	CASSLYRGGDEQFF
TRBV27	TRBJ2-7	.	few	TGTGCCAGCAGCCAGGGGAGCTCCTACGAGCAGTACTTC	CASSQGSSYEQYF
TRBV12-3/TRBV12-4	TRBJ2-1	TRBD2	many	TGTGCCGGCTCTGCGGGGGAAACCTACAATGAGCAGTTCTTC	CAGSAGETYNEQFF
TRBV6-6	TRBJ1-3	.	few	TGTGCCAGCAGTTATAAATATGGAAACACCATATATTTT	CASSYKYGNTIYF
TRBV29-1	TRBJ2-1	.	few	TGCAGCGCAGGGACGTGGGAGAGGCAGTTCTTC	CSAGTWERQFF
TRBV29-1	TRBJ2-2	.	few	TGCAGCTCTAGGAGGGGCGCCGGGGAGCTGTTTTTT	CSSRRGAGELFF
TRBV18	TRBJ1-2	.	.	TGTGCCAGCTCACCATACTCTCCGACTGGCTACACCTTC	CASSPYSPTGYTF
TRBV5-1	TRBJ1-6	.	many	TGCGCCAGCAGCTTGGAAGAGGATTCACCCCTCCACTTT	CASSLEEDSPLHF
TRBV12-3/TRBV12-4	TRBJ1-1	.	many	TGTGCCAGCAGTTCCCAGGGGAGCACTGAAGCTTTCTTT	CASSSQGSTEAFF
TRBV11-2	TRBJ2-1	.	.	TGTGCCAGCAGCTTATTAGCGGATAGGGGTGAGCAGTTCTTC	CASSLLADRGEQFF
TRBV20-1	TRBJ2-7	.	.	TGCAGTGCTAGAAAGAACAGGGTCGACAACGAGCAGTACTTC	CSARKNRVDNEQYF
TRBV5-1	TRBJ2-5	TRBD1	many	TGCGCCAGCAGCTTGGCCGGACAGGCCCAAGAGACCCAGTACTTC	CASSLAGQAQETQYF